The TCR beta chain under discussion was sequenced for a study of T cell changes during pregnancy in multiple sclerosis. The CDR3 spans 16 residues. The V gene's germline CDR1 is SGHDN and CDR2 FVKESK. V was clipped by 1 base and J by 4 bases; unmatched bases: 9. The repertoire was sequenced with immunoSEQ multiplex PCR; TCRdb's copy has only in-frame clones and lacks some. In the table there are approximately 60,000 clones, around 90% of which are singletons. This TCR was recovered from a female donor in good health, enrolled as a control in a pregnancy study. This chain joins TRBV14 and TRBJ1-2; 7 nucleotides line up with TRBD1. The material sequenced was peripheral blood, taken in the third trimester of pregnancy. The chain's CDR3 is CASSQGGGWKAYGYTF. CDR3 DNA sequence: TGTGCCAGCAGCCAAGGAGGGGGCTGGAAGGCCTATGGCTACACCTTC.